Below are 14 T cell receptor beta chains sequenced from a single sample in a study of CD8+CD57+ T cells in acquired aplastic anemia. CD8+CD57+ cell expansion had been shown by flow cytometry in patients chosen for sequencing. CDR3 and TCR beta VDJ profiling relied on a genomic DNA template. TCRdb itself ran the reads through MiXCR, one entry per CDR3 protein. The sample includes approximately 250,000 distinct CDR3 sequences, 82% seen only once; the top ten take approximately 40%. The sequencing sample was made of sorted CD4+, CD8+, or CD8+CD57+ T cells (not recorded which) from PBMCs. These receptor sequences come from a human donor with aplastic anemia.

About this clonotype: At one of its ends the junction is not consistent with the germline gene, which may arise from a read error. The chain joins TRBV19 to TRBJ2-1, with a weak D call TRBD1 (6 bases). This CDR3 is 15 amino acids long. Germline lookup yields CDR1 LNHDA and CDR2 SQIVND (reference sequence). In DNA, the CDR3 is TGTGCCAGTAGTATGGTGGGACAAGGGTATAAGGATGAGCAGTTC. Translation gives CASSMVGQGYKDEQF. The whole variable domain, filled in from reference TRBV19 and TRBJ2-1, reads DGGITQSPKYLFRKEGQNVTLSCEQNLNHDAMYWYRQDPGQGLRLIYYSQIVNDFQKGDIAEGYSVSREKKESFPLTVTSAQKNPTAFYLCASSMVGQGYKDEQFGPGTRLTVL.

This clonotype was seen at least ten times. V is TRBV5-6 and J is TRBJ1-1; unclear D gene. The CDR3 is 13 amino acids. CDR1 and CDR2 from the germline V gene are SGHDT and YYEEEE. Trimming cost V 2 bases and J 3 bases, with 8 bases left between them. The CDR3 loop reads CASSFGRYTEAFF. Written as DNA, the CDR3 is TGTGCCAGCAGCTTCGGGCGATACACTGAAGCTTTCTTT.

The V and J genes are TRBV20-1 and TRBJ2-1, with TRBD1 matching 7 bases. Germline V gene data show CDR1 as DFQATT and CDR2 as SNEGSKA (reference sequence). Trimming cost V 8 bases and J 7 bases; bases outside gene matches: 14. The CDR3 extends over 14 amino acids. Here the CDR3 DNA reads TGCAGTCCAAGGGCGACAGGGTTAGGGAATGAGCAGTTCTTC. Translating it yields CSPRATGLGNEQFF.

Notes on this clonotype: Without the conserved terminal phenylalanine or tryptophan, this CDR3 likely stems from a read error. This chain links TRBV2 with TRBJ2-3; D may be TRBD2 (5 bases). The V and J ends lost 8 bases and 6 bases respectively, with 18 bases between them. CDR3 length: 14 amino acids. Germline values: CDR1 SNHLY, CDR2 FYNNEI. The CDR3 DNA follows: TGTGCCAGCGGCGTCGCGGGCGGTCCTGATACGCAGTATGTT. Residues: CASGVAGGPDTQYV.

The chain joins TRBV7-8 to TRBJ2-1; 7 bases align to TRBD2. Trimming cost V 3 bases and J 10 bases; bases outside gene matches: 15. The CDR3 runs 16 residues. The germline CDR1 and CDR2 sequences are SGHVS and FQNEAQ. For the CDR3, the DNA is TGTGCCAGCAGCTTTCCGGGAGGCGGCGATACGCAGGAGCAGTTCTTC. Translated, it gives CASSFPGGGDTQEQFF.

This clonotype was recorded a few times. The chain recombines TRBV5-1 with TRBJ2-7, with TRBD1 identical over 7 bases. Germline V lookup: CDR1 SGHRS, CDR2 YFSETQ. The V and J ends lost 4 bases and 6 bases, in that order; junction bases with no gene match: 7. CDR3 size: 13 residues. CDR3 sequence reads: CASSQLQGSEQYF. The CDR3 nucleotides read TGCGCCAGCAGCCAATTACAGGGGAGCGAGCAGTACTTC. Together with reference TRBV5-1 and TRBJ2-7, the CDR3 gives the full variable domain: KAGVTQTPRYLIKTRGQQVTLSCSPISGHRSVSWYQQTPGQGLQFLFEYFSETQRNKGNFPGRFSGRQFSNSRSEMNVSTLELGDSALYLCASSQLQGSEQYFGPGTRLTVT.

The chain has TRBV5-6 and TRBJ2-7, with D possibly TRBD2 on 6 matching bases. The CDR3 runs to 15 residues. CDR1 and CDR2 (germline): SGHDT, YYEEEE. Trimming removed 0 bases at V and 1 base at J, with 11 bases between. The DNA of the CDR3 is TGTGCCAGCAGCTTGGGGGGGGAGCCTTCCTACGAGCAGTACTTC. It encodes CASSLGGEPSYEQYF.

A note on this clonotype: The junction shows a germline mismatch at one end, possibly a read error. The rearrangement links TRBV9 to TRBJ2-3; perhaps TRBD2 as D (5 bases). The CDR3 consists of 14 residues. Germline V CDR1 and CDR2: SGDLS, YYNGEE. CDR3 sequence (DNA): TGTGCCAGCAGCGCAGAGAGCGGCCCCTATAATCCACATTTT. Protein product: CASSAESGPYNPHF.

The chain carries TRBV10-3 and TRBJ1-1; D is undetermined. Trimming removed 6 bases from V and 3 bases from J, with 17 bases in between. The CDR3 spans 15 residues. Germline CDR1 ENHRY, CDR2 SYGVKD. CDR3 loop: CAIRQDPGWDTEAFF. CDR3 nucleotides: TGTGCCATCAGGCAGGACCCGGGCTGGGACACTGAAGCTTTCTTT.

The CDR3: CASSAQLNSPLHF. The CDR3 DNA reads as TGTGCCAGCAGTGCACAACTCAATTCACCCCTCCACTTT. The chain links TRBV2 to TRBJ1-6; unclear D gene. This CDR3 is 13 amino acids long. CDR1 is SNHLY, CDR2 FYNNEI, per germline. Trimming shortened V by 4 bases and J by 7 bases, and 8 bases separated the two germline ends.

CDR3 protein: CSVFAEYEQYF. In DNA, the CDR3 is TGCAGCGTTTTCGCGGAATACGAGCAGTACTTC. The chain is built from TRBV29-1 and TRBJ2-7, with unresolved D. Germline V lookup: CDR1 SQVTM, CDR2 ANQGSEA. The CDR3 length is 11 residues. Trimming took 5 bases from V and 4 from J, leaving 9 bases between them.

CDR3 sequence reads: CASSEAGNIQYFF. The CDR3 bases are TGTGCCAGCAGTGAAGCTGGGAACATTCAGTACTTCTTC. This rearrangement joins TRBV9 to TRBJ2-1, with D hard to call. The CDR3 length is 13 residues. V was trimmed by 5 bases and J by 16 bases, leaving 22 bases between them. Germline CDR1 SGDLS, CDR2 YYNGEE.

This clonotype has more than one count but fewer than ten. V usage is TRBV12-3 or TRBV12-4 and J usage is TRBJ1-1; D is unresolved. Deletions cut 3 bases from V and 1 base from J, with 9 bases between. The CDR3 spans 14 residues. DNA of the CDR3: TGTGCCAGCAGTTTCACGATGTCGAACACTGAAGCTTTCTTT. Translation gives CASSFTMSNTEAFF.

As concerns this clonotype: The final CDR3 position lacks the conserved phenylalanine or tryptophan, pointing to a likely read error. It is unclear where the CDR3 begins or ends on the DNA, so no DNA is shown, and the CDR3 is as TCRdb lists it. The V and J genes are TRBV9 and TRBJ2-3; the table gives TRBD1 as D, unverified against the DNA. The CDR3 is 13 amino acids long, termini counted. Germline CDR1 reads SGDLS; CDR2 reads YYNGEE. Here the CDR3 reads CASGTGGEKLFYV.